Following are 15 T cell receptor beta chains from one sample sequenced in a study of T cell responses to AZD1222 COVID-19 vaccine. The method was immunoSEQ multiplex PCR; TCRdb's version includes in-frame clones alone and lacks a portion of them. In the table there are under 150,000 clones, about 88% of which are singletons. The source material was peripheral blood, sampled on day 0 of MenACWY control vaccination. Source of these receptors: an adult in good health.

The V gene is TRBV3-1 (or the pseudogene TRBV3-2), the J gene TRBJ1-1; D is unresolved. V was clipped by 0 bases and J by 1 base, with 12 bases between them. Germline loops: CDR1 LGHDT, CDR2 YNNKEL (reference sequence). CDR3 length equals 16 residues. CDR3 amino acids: CASSQDRKNPNTEAFF. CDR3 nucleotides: TGTGCCAGCAGCCAAGATCGGAAGAACCCGAACACTGAAGCTTTCTTT.

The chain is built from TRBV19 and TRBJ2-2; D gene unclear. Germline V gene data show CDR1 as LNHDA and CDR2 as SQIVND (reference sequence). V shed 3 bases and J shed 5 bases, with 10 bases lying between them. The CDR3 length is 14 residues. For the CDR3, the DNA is TGTGCCAGTAGTATTCTGCGGATGACCGGGGAGCTGTTTTTT. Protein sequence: CASSILRMTGELFF. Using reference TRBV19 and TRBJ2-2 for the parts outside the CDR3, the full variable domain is DGGITQSPKYLFRKEGQNVTLSCEQNLNHDAMYWYRQDPGQGLRLIYYSQIVNDFQKGDIAEGYSVSREKKESFPLTVTSAQKNPTAFYLCASSILRMTGELFFGEGSRLTVL.

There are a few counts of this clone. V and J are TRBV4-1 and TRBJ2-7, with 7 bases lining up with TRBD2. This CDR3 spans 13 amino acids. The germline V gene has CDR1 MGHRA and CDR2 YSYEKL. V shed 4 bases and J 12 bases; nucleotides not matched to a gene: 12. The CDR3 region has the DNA TGCGCCAGCAGCCCAGCTCTGGGGAGGGAACCGTACTTC. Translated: CASSPALGREPYF.

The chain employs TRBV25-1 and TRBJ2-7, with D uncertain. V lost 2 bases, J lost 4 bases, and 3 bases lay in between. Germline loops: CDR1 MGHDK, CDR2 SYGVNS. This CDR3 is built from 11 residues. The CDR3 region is CASSEGYEQYF. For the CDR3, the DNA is TGTGCCAGCAGTGAAGGGTACGAGCAGTACTTC.

CDR3 sequence: CASSSLDQANEQFF. The CDR3 region has the DNA TGTGCCAGCTCATCACTAGACCAGGCCAATGAGCAGTTCTTC. J is TRBJ2-1 and V is TRBV18; a possible D gene is TRBD2 (5 bases). The V end lost 5 bases, the J end lost 6 bases, and 14 bases lay between the germline ends. Germline CDR1 KGHSH, CDR2 LQKENI. The CDR3 is 14 residues long. The whole variable domain, filled in from reference TRBV18 and TRBJ2-1, reads NAGVMQNPRHLVRRRGQEARLRCSPMKGHSHVYWYRQLPEEGLKFMVYLQKENIIDESGMPKERFSAEFPKEGPSILRIQQVVRGDSAAYFCASSSLDQANEQFFGPGTRLTVL.

The CDR3 protein is CASSFLQGAMSGNTIYF. As DNA, the CDR3 is TGTGCCAGCAGTTTCCTTCAGGGGGCTATGTCTGGAAACACCATATATTTT. V is TRBV28 and J is TRBJ1-3; 8 nucleotides match TRBD1. The CDR3 covers 17 residues. The trim removed 3 bases at V and 1 base at J, leaving 8 bases unmatched. Germline loops: CDR1 MDHEN, CDR2 SYDVKM. Filled out from reference TRBV28 and TRBJ1-3, the complete variable domain reads DVKVTQSSRYLVKRTGEKVFLECVQDMDHENMFWYRQDPGLGLRLIYFSYDVKMKEKGDIPEGYSVSREKKERFSLILESASTNQTSMYLCASSFLQGAMSGNTIYFGEGSWLTVV.

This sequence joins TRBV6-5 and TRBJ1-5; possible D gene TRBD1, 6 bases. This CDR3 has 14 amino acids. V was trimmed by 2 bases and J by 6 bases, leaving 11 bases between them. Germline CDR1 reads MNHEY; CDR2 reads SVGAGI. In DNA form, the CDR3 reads TGTGCCAGCAGTTACGGTAGGGGGATTCAGCCCCAGCATTTT. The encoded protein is CASSYGRGIQPQHF.

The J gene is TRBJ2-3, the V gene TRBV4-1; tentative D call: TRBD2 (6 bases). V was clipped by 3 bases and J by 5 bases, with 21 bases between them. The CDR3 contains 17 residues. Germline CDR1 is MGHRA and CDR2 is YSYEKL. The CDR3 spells CASSQGIPGDLRDTQYF. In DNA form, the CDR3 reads TGCGCCAGCAGCCAGGGCATTCCGGGGGATCTTCGAGATACGCAGTATTTT.

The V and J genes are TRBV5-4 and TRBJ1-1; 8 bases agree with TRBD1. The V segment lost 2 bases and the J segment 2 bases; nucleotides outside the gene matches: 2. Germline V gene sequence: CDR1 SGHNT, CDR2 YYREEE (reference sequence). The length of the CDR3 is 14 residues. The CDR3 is CASSFTGGNTEAFF. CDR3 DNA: TGTGCCAGCAGCTTTACAGGGGGTAACACTGAAGCTTTCTTT.

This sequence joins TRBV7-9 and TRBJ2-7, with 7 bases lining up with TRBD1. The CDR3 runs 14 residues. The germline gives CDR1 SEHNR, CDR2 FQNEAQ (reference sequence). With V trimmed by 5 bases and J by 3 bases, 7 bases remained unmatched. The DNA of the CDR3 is TGTGCCAGCAGCCAAACAGGGGTAAACTACGAGCAGTACTTC. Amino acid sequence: CASSQTGVNYEQYF.

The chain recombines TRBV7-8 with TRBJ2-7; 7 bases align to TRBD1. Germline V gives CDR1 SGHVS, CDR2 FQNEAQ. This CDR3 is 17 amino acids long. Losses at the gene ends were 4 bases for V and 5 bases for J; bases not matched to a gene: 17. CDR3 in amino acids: CASSSFPIFDRVNEQYF. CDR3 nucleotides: TGTGCCAGCAGCTCTTTTCCGATATTTGACAGGGTCAACGAGCAGTACTTC. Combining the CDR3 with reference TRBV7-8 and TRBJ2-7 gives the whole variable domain GAGVSQSPRYKVAKRGQDVALRCDPISGHVSLFWYQQALGQGPEFLTYFQNEAQLDKSGLPSDRFFAERPEGSVSTLKIQRTQQEDSAVYLCASSSFPIFDRVNEQYFGPGTRLTVT.

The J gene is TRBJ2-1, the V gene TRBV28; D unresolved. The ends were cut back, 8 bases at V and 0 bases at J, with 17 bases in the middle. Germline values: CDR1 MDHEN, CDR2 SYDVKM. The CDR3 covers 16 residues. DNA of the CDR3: TGTGCCAGCCGAAAATCGGCCAGTAACTCCTACAATGAGCAGTTCTTC. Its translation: CASRKSASNSYNEQFF.

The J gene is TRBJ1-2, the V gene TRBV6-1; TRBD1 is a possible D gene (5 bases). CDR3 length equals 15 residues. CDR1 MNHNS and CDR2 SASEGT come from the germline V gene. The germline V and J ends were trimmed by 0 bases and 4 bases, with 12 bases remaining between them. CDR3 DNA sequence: TGTGCCAGCAGTGAAGCGTATCCGGGGGTCTATGGCTACACCTTC. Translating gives CASSEAYPGVYGYTF.

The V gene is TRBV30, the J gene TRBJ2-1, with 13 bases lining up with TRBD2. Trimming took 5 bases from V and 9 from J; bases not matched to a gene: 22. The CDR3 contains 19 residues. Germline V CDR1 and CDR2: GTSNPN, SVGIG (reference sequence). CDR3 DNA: TGTGCCTGGGGTGGTCCCGGGACTAGCGGGATCCGTTTCCTCGGTGAGCAGTTCTTC. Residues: CAWGGPGTSGIRFLGEQFF.

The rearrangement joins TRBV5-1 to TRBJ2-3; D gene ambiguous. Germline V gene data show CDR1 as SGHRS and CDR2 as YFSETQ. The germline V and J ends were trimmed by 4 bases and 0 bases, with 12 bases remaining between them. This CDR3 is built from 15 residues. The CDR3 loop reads CASSQRPTSTDTQYF. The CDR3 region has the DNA TGCGCCAGCAGCCAGAGACCCACTAGCACAGATACGCAGTATTTT.